This TCR beta chain came from a study of CXCR3-negative and CXCR3-positive naive CD8 T cells. General study points: Researchers report that CXCR3-positive naive cells carry more hydrophobic TRB CDR3s than CXCR3-negative naive cells. Naive CXCR3-negative cells resembled naive CXCR3-positive cells in TRBV-TRBJ usage; memory cells differed.

In regard to this clonotype: No antigen is known for it.

TRB cDNA libraries were made by UMI-labeled 5' RACE. TCRdb reworked the 5' RACE reads into one entry per CDR3 protein, no DNA. This listing includes 140,000 to 150,000 distinct CDR3 sequences. The naive CD8+ gate required CD45RO-CCR7+CD27+CD95- phenotype. The CDR3 covers 17 residues. Germline V gene sequence: CDR1 LGHNA, CDR2 YSLEER. Sequenced: naive CXCR3+ CD8+ T cells from blood. Subset given: CD45RO-CCR7+CD27+CD95- naive CD8+ T cells expressing CXCR3 (TNR3+). The source is a human donor in good health. Some clones in this sample may be carry-over from other donors' samples. The chain carries TRBV4-3 and TRBJ2-6; TCRdb's D gene call, TRBD1, goes unchecked for lack of DNA. The CDR3 loop is CASSSGQSVSGANVLTF.